This TCR beta chain was identified in a study of early T cells in non-severe SARS-CoV-2 infection. At least ten counts were recorded for this clonotype. In the library, individual cDNA molecules carried attached unique molecular identifiers. TCRdb re-derived calls from the 5' RACE reads in MiXCR, one entry per CDR3 protein. Of tens of thousands of distinct CDR3 sequences detected, roughly 5.5% appear once; the ten largest clones hold just over 4.5%. The V and J ends lost 2 bases and 0 bases respectively, with 13 bases between them. CDR3 length equals 16 residues. Germline V gene data show CDR1 as MNHEY and CDR2 as SVGEGT.

The TCR comes from an adult who was a healthcare worker with PCR-confirmed SARS-CoV-2 infection or an uninfected control (not recorded which). The gene calls are TRBV6-2 or TRBV6-3 and TRBJ1-1; TRBD1 might be the D (6 bases). What was sequenced was whole blood. The CDR3 DNA is TGTGCCAGCAGTTACGTTTCAGGACAGTTGAACACTGAAGCTTTCTTT. Amino acids: CASSYVSGQLNTEAFF.